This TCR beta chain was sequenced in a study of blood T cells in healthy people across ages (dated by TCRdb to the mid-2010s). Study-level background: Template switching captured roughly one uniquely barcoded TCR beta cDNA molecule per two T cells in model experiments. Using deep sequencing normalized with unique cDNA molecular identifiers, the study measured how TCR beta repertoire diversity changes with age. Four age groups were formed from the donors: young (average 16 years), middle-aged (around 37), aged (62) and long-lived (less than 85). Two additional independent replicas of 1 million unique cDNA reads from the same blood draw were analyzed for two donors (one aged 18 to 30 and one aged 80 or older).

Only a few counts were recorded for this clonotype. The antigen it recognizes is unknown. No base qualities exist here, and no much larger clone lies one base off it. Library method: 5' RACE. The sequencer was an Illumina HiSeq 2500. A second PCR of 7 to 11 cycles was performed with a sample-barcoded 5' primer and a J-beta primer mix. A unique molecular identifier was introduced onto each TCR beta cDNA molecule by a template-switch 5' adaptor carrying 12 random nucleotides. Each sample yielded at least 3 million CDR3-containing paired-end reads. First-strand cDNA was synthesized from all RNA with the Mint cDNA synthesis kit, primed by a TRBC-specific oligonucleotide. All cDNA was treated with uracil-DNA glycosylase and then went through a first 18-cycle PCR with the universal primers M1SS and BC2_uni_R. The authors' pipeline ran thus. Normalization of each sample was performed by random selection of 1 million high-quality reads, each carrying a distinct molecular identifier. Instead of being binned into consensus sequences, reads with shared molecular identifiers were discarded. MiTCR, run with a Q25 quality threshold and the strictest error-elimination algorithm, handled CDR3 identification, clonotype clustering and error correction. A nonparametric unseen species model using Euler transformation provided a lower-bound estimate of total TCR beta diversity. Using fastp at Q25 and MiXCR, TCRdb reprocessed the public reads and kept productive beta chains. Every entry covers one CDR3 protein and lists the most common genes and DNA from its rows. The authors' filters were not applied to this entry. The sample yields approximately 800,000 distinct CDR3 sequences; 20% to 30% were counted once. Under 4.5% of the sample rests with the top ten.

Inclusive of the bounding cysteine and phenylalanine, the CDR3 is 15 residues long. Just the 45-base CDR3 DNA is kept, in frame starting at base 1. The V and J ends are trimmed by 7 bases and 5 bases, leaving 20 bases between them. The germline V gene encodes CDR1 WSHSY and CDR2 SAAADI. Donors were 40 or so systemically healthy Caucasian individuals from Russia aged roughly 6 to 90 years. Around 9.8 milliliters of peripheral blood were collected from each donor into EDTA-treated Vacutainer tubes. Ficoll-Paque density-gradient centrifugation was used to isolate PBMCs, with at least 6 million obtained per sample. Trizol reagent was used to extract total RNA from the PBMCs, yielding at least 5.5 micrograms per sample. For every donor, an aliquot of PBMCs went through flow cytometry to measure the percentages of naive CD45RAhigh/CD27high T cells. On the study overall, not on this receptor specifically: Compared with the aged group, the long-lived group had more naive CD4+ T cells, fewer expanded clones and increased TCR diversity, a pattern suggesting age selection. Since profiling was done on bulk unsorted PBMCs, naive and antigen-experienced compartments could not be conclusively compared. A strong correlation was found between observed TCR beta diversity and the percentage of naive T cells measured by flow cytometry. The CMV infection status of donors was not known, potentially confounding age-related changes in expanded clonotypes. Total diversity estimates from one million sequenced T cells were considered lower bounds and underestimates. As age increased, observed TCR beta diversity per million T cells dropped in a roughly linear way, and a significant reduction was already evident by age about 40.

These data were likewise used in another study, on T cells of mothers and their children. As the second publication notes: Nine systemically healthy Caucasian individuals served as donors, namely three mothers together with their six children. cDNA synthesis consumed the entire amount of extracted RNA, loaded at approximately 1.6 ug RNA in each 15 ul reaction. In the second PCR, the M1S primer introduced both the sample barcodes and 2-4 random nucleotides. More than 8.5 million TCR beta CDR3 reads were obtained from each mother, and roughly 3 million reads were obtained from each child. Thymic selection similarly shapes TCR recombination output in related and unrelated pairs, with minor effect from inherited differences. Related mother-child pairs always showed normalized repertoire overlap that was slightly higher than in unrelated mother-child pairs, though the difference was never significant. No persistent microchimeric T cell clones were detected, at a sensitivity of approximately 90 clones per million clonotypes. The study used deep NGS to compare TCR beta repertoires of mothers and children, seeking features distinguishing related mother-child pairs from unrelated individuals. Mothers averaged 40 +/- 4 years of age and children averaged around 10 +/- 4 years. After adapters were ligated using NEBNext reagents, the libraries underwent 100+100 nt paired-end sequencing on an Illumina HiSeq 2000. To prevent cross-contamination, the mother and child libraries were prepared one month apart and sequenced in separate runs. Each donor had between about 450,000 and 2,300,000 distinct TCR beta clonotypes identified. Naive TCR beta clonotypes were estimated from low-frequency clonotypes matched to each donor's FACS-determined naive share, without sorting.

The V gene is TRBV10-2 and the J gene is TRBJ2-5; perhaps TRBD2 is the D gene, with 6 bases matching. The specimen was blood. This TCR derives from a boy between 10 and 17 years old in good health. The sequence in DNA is TGCGCCAGCACCCTAAATATCGGGAGCGGTGAGACCCAGTACTTC. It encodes CASTLNIGSGETQYF.